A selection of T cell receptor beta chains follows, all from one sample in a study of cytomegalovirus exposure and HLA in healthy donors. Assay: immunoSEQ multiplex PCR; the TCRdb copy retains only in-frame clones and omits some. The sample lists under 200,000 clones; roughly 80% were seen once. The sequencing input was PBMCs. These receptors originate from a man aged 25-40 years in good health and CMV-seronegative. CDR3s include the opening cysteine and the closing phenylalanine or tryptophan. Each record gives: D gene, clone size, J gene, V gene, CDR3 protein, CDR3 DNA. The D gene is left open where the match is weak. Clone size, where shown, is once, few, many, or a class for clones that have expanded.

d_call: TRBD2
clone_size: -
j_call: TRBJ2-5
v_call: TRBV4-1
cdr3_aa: CASSSGTSGGETQYF
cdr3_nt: TGCGCCAGTAGCTCCGGGACTAGCGGGGGAGAGACCCAGTACTTC

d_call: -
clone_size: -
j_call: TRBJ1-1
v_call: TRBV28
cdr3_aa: CASSPPNGPALNTEAFF
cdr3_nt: TGTGCCAGCAGTCCTCCTAATGGGCCAGCCCTGAACACTGAAGCTTTCTTT

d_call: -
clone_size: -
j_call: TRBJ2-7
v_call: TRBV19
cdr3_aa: CASSSDRGRSYEQYF
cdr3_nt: TGTGCCAGTAGTAGCGACCGAGGCCGTTCCTACGAGCAGTACTTC

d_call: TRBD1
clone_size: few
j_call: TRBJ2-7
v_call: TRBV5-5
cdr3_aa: CASSLVPGGAYEQYF
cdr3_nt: TGTGCCAGCAGCTTGGTACCAGGGGGCGCCTACGAGCAGTACTTC

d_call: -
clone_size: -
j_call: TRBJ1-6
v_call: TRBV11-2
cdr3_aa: CASSLERTHYNSPLHF
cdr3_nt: TGTGCCAGCAGCTTAGAGCGGACACACTATAATTCACCCCTCCACTTT

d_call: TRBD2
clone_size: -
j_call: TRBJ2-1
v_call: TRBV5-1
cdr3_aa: CASSPPGLSNEQFF
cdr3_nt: TGCGCCAGCAGCCCCCCGGGACTATCAAATGAGCAGTTCTTC

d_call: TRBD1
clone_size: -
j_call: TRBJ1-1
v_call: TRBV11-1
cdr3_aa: CASSSLGRGRMNTEAFF
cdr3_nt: TGTGCCAGCAGCTCCCTCGGGAGGGGGCGCATGAACACTGAAGCTTTCTTT

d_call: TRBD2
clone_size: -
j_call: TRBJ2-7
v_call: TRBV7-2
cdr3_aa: CASSLARGLAGEQYF
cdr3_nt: TGTGCCAGCAGCTTAGCCCGCGGACTAGCAGGAGAGCAGTACTTC

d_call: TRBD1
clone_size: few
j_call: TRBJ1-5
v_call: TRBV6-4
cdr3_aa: CASRNRDRGKYQPQHF
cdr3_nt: TGTGCCAGCAGAAACCGGGACAGGGGGAAGTATCAGCCCCAGCATTTT

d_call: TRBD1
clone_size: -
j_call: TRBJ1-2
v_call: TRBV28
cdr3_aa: CASRLPGQGSYGYTF
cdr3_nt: TGTGCCAGTCGATTACCGGGACAGGGAAGCTATGGCTACACCTTC

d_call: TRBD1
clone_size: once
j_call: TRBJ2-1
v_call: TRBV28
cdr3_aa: CASSFVRGQLDEQFF
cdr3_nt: TGTGCCAGCAGTTTCGTAAGGGGGCAATTGGATGAGCAGTTCTTC

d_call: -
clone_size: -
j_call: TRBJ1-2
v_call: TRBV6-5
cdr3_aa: CASSPGGKANYGYTF
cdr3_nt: TGTGCCAGCAGTCCAGGAGGCAAGGCTAACTATGGCTACACCTTC

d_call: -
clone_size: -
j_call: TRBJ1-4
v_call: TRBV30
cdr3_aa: CAWTLSEKLFF
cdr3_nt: TGTGCCTGGACGTTGAGTGAAAAACTGTTTTTT

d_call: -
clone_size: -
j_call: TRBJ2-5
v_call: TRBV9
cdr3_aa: CASSRGLEQETQYF
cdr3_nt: TGTGCCAGCAGCCGTGGGCTGGAACAAGAGACCCAGTACTTC

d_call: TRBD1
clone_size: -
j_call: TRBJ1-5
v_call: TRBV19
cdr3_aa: CASRIGTGSIGQPQHF
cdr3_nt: TGTGCCAGTAGAATTGGGACAGGGAGCATAGGTCAGCCCCAGCATTTT

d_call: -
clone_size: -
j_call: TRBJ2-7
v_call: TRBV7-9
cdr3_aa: CASSPQGNEQYF
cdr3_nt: TGTGCCAGCAGCCCACAGGGTAACGAGCAGTACTTC

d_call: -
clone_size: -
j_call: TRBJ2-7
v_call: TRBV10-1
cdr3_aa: CASSESRVPGEQYF
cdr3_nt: TGCGCCAGCAGTGAGTCGCGGGTTCCGGGCGAGCAGTACTTC

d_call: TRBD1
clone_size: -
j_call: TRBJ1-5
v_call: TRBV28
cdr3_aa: CASTIRGTGGWAQHF
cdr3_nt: TGTGCCAGCACTATAAGGGGGACAGGGGGCTGGGCCCAGCATTTT

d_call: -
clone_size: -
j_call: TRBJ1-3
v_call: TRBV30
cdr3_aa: CAYGGGNTIYF
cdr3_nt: TGTGCCTATGGGGGGGGAAACACCATATATTTT

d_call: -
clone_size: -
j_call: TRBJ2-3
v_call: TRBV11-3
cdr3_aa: CADSDSQTDTQYF
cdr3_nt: TGTGCAGACTCTGACTCACAAACAGATACGCAGTATTTT

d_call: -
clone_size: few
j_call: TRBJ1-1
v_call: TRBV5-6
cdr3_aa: CASSAGVLLNTEAFF
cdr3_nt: TGTGCCAGCAGCGCGGGGGTTCTGTTGAACACTGAAGCTTTCTTT

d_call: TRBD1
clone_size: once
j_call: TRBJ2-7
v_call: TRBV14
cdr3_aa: CASSQDLRTGGNDEQYF
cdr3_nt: TGTGCCAGCAGCCAAGATCTGAGGACAGGGGGCAATGACGAGCAGTACTTC

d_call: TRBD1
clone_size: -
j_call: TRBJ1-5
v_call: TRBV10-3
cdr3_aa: CAISEDRGGDNQPQHF
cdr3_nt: TGTGCCATCAGTGAGGACAGGGGAGGAGACAATCAGCCCCAGCATTTT

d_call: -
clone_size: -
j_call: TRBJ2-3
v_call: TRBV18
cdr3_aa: CASSPPSIARGTDTQYF
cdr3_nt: TGTGCCAGCTCACCACCTTCGATTGCGAGGGGCACAGATACGCAGTATTTT